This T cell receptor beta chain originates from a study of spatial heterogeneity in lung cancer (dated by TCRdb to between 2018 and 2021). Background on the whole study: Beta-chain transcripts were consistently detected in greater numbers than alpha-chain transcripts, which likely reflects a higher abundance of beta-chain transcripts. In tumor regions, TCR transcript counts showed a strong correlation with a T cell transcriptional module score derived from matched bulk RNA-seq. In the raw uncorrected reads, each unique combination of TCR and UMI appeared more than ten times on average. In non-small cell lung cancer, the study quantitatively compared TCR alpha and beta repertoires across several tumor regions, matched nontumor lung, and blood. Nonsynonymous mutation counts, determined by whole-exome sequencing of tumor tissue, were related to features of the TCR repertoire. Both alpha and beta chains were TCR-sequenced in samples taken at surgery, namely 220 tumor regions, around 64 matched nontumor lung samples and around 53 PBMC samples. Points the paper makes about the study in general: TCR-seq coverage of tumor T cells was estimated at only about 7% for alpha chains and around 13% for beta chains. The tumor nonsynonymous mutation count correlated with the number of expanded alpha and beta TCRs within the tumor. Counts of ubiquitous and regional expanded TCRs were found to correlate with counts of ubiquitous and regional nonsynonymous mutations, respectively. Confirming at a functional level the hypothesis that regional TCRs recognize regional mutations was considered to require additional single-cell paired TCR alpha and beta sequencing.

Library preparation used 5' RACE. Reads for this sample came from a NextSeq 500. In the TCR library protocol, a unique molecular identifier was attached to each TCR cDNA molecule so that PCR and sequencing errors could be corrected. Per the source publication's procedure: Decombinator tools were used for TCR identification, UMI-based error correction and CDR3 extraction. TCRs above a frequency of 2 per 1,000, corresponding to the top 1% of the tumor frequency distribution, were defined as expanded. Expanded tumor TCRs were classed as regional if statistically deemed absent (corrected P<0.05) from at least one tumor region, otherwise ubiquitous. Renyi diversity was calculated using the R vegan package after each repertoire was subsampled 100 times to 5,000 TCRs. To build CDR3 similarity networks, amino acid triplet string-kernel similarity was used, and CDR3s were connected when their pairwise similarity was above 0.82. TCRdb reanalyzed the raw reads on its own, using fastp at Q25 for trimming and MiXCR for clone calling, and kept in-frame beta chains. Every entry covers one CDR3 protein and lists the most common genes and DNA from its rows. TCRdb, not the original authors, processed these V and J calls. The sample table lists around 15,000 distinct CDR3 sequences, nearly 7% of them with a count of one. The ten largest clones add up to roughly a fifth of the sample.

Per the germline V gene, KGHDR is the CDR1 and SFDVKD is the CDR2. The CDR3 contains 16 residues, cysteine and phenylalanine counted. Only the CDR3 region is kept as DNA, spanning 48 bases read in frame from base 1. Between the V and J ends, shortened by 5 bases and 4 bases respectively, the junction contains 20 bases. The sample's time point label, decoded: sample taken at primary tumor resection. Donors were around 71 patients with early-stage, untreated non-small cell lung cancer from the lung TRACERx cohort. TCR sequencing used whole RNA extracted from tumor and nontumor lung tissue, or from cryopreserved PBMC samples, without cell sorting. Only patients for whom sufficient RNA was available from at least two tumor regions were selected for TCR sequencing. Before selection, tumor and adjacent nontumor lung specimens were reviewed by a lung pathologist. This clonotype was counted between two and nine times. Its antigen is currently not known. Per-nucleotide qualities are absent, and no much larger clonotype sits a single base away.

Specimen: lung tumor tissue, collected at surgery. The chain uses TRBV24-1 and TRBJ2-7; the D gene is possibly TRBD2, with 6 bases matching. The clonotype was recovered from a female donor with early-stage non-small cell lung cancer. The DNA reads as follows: TGTGCCACCAGTGTAGTAGCCGACCGGAGGGGATACGAGCAGTACTTC. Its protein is CATSVVADRRGYEQYF.